One and the same sample provided the 17 T cell receptor beta chains below, sequenced in a study of T cell responses to AZD1222 COVID-19 vaccine. The method was immunoSEQ multiplex PCR; TCRdb's version includes in-frame clones alone and lacks a portion of them. The sample yields tens of thousands of clones, about nine tenths seen once. This specimen was peripheral blood, taken 28 days after the second dose of the MenACWY control vaccine. The receptors shown here come from an adult who received the MenACWY meningococcal vaccine as a control.

The J gene is TRBJ1-4, the V gene TRBV9; 9 nucleotides align to TRBD1. This CDR3 region has 14 residues. Germline trimming cut 3 bases from V and 8 bases from J; bases unmatched to any gene: 5. Germline V gene lookup returns CDR1 SGDLS and CDR2 YYNGEE. CDR3: CASSAGQGLEKLFF. CDR3 coding DNA: TGTGCCAGCAGCGCCGGACAGGGGTTGGAAAAACTGTTTTTT.

This clone has just one count. The chain joins TRBV6-6 to TRBJ2-6; 8 bases match TRBD1. Germline CDR1 and CDR2: MNHNY and SVGAGI (reference sequence). Trimming removed 5 bases from V and 4 bases from J; junction bases left unmatched: 16. This CDR3 comprises 19 residues. The CDR3: CASSHLQPRTGSGANVLTF. The CDR3 DNA is TGTGCCAGCAGTCACCTACAACCGCGGACAGGGAGCGGGGCCAACGTCCTGACTTTC.

The genes are TRBV21-1 and TRBJ1-6; no check of the table's D call, TRBD1, against the DNA was made. TRBV21-1 is termed a pseudogene. This CDR3 has 14 amino acids. CDR3 DNA sequence: TGTGCCAGCACCCTGAAAGGGGGAGATTCACCCCTCCACTTT. This translates into CASTLKGGDSPLHF.

The V call is TRBV7-8, the J call TRBJ2-2, with D possibly being TRBD1 or TRBD2 (5 bases each). Trimming left V 0 bases short and J 2 bases short, with 13 bases between. CDR3 length: 17 amino acids. Germline CDR1 SGHVS, CDR2 FQNEAQ. CDR3 DNA sequence: TGTGCCAGCAGCTTAGCGGCCGGGACCGCAAACACCGGGGAGCTGTTTTTT. Its protein product is CASSLAAGTANTGELFF.

This chain joins TRBV28 and TRBJ1-6; perhaps TRBD1 as D (5 bases). Germline V gene data show CDR1 as MDHEN and CDR2 as SYDVKM. The ends were cut back, 5 bases at V and 8 bases at J, with 16 bases in the middle. This CDR3 is built from 15 residues. CDR3 DNA: TGTGCCAGCAGTACCCGGGACCTAGGATATTCACCCCTCCACTTT. This translates into CASSTRDLGYSPLHF.

CDR3 in amino acids: CASSLGTGVAQYF. The CDR3 nucleotides read TGTGCCAGCAGCTTAGGAACCGGGGTAGCCCAGTACTTC. The V and J genes are TRBV7-9 and TRBJ2-5, with D possibly TRBD2 on 5 matching bases. V was clipped by 1 base and J by 9 bases, with 12 bases between them. CDR1 and CDR2 (germline): SEHNR, FQNEAQ (reference sequence). The CDR3 runs 13 residues. Combining the CDR3 with reference TRBV7-9 and TRBJ2-5 gives the whole variable domain DTGVSQNPRHKITKRGQNVTFRCDPISEHNRLYWYRQTLGQGPEFLTYFQNEAQLEKSRLLSDRFSAERPKGSFSTLEIQRTEQGDSAMYLCASSLGTGVAQYFGPGTRLLVL.

The rearrangement links TRBV10-3 to TRBJ2-3; 10 positions match TRBD2. CDR1 is ENHRY and CDR2 is SYGVKD in the germline V gene. The J segment lost 1 base and the V segment lost 6 bases, leaving 4 bases of the junction unmatched. The length of the CDR3 is 15 residues. The CDR3 loop is CAIRAAGGGTDTQYF. CDR3 coding DNA: TGTGCCATCAGAGCAGCGGGAGGGGGCACAGATACGCAGTATTTT.

The chain has TRBV28 and TRBJ2-2; weak D call: TRBD2 (6 bases). The V gene's germline CDR1 is MDHEN and CDR2 SYDVKM. Trimming cost V 3 bases and J 3 bases, with 11 bases left between them. CDR3 size: 15 residues. DNA for the CDR3: TGTGCCAGCAGTTTGCGGGGCCACGACACCGGGGAGCTGTTTTTT. It yields the protein CASSLRGHDTGELFF.

J is TRBJ1-4 and V is TRBV30; D is possibly TRBD1 (5 bases). This CDR3 has 12 amino acids. Trimming stripped 8 bases from V and 8 bases from J, with 15 bases between. Germline lookup yields CDR1 GTSNPN and CDR2 SVGIG (reference sequence). CDR3: CATQRGGEKLFF. The CDR3 DNA sequence: TGTGCCACCCAGAGGGGAGGGGAAAAACTGTTTTTT.

V is TRBV2 and J is TRBJ1-6; no clear D gene. This CDR3 region has 12 residues. The ends were cut back, 8 bases at V and 9 bases at J, with 11 bases in the middle. The V gene's germline CDR1 is SNHLY and CDR2 FYNNEI. This CDR3 is CASAGARSPLHF. The CDR3 bases are TGTGCCAGCGCGGGCGCACGTTCACCCCTCCACTTT.

The count of this clone is one. This CDR3 is CATVGGQETQYF. In DNA form, the CDR3 reads TGTGCCACAGTGGGGGGCCAAGAGACCCAGTACTTC. The gene calls are TRBV19 and TRBJ2-5, with a possible D match to TRBD2 (6 bases). V was trimmed by 10 bases and J by 1 base, leaving 10 bases between them. Germline V gene sequence: CDR1 LNHDA, CDR2 SQIVND (reference sequence). The CDR3 runs 12 residues.

CDR3 DNA: TGTGCCAGCAGCCCGGGAGTTTCCTCCTACAATGAGCAGTTCTTC. This sequence encodes CASSPGVSSYNEQFF. J is TRBJ2-1 and V is TRBV7-2; tentative D call: TRBD2 (6 bases). The CDR3 has 15 amino acids. V lost 5 bases to trimming and J lost 0 bases, with 11 bases between them. Germline V gene data show CDR1 as SGHTA and CDR2 as FQGNSA.

Turning to this clone: The same CDR3 also results from other DNA sequences found in this sample. The genes are TRBV28 and TRBJ1-2; maybe TRBD1 (6 bases). Deletions cut 5 bases from V and 5 bases from J, with 9 bases between. Germline CDR1 MDHEN, CDR2 SYDVKM. The CDR3 loop spans 12 amino acids. As DNA, the CDR3 is TGTGCCAGCAGTCTGCAGGGGTATGGCTACACCTTC. Translation gives CASSLQGYGYTF.

The chain is built from TRBV7-9 and TRBJ2-1; perhaps TRBD2 as D (5 bases). Germline loops: CDR1 SEHNR, CDR2 FQNEAQ (reference sequence). The CDR3 has 16 amino acids. Trimming cost V 5 bases and J 1 base, with 15 bases left between them. The CDR3 region has the DNA TGTGCCAGCAGCCCGGTGCCGGGAATTTCCTACAATGAGCAGTTCTTC. It encodes CASSPVPGISYNEQFF.

The chain employs TRBV14 and TRBJ1-2; no firm D call. The CDR3 covers 16 residues. The V and J ends lost 1 base and 7 bases respectively, with 19 bases between them. Germline values: CDR1 SGHDN, CDR2 FVKESK. The CDR3: CASSQGTWVPMSGYTF. The CDR3, as DNA: TGTGCCAGCAGCCAAGGAACCTGGGTGCCAATGAGTGGCTACACCTTC.

The V call is TRBV11-2, the J call TRBJ1-5; no reliable D call. Between the trimmed V and J ends, which lost 5 bases and 5 bases, there was a span of 10 bases. Germline V lookup: CDR1 SGHAT, CDR2 FQNNGV. This CDR3 has 13 amino acids. CDR3 coding DNA: TGTGCCAGCAGCCAAGACGGCGATCAGCCCCAGCATTTT. This gives the protein CASSQDGDQPQHF.

The chain uses TRBV9 and TRBJ2-3; D is ambiguous. The germline V gene encodes CDR1 SGDLS and CDR2 YYNGEE. The CDR3 spans 17 residues. Trimming took off 0 bases at V and 0 bases at J, with 14 bases between the two ends. DNA for the CDR3: TGTGCCAGCAGCGTAGCCCTATTGACTTTAAGCACAGATACGCAGTATTTT. Protein product: CASSVALLTLSTDTQYF.